The rows below give T cell receptor beta chains drawn from one sample of a study of circulating and synovial CD4+ cells in juvenile arthritis. TCRdb keeps only in-frame clones here, not all; method: immunoSEQ multiplex PCR. The data show around 32,000 clones, with around 95% seen just once and 2.5% to 3% held by the top ten. The sample was CD4+ T cells from blood. These receptors originate from a human donor with juvenile idiopathic arthritis. CDR3s include the opening cysteine and the closing phenylalanine or tryptophan. D genes are given only for firm matches. Clone size is not always given. Where it is, it says once, few, many or a class for expanded clones.

.	16	TRBV12-2	TRBJ2-7	once	CASRPREGDHTYEQYF	TGTGCAAGTCGCCCCAGGGAGGGGGACCATACCTACGAGCAGTACTTC
TRBD2	15	TRBV6-1	TRBJ2-7	.	CASSERGLEREKQYF	TGTGCCAGCAGTGAACGAGGTTTAGAGCGGGAGAAGCAGTACTTC
TRBD2	15	TRBV28	TRBJ2-1	once	CASIRLADTYNEQFF	TGTGCCAGCATAAGGCTAGCGGATACATACAATGAGCAGTTCTTC
TRBD2	15	TRBV6-1	TRBJ2-2	.	CASSEWAGGTGELFF	TGTGCCAGCAGTGAATGGGCGGGAGGGACCGGGGAGCTGTTTTTT
TRBD1	15	TRBV6-1	TRBJ2-2	.	CASSNRGQGAGELFF	TGTGCCAGCAGCAATAGGGGGCAAGGGGCCGGGGAGCTGTTTTTT
TRBD1	15	TRBV2	TRBJ2-7	.	CASRGTGTGRNEQYF	TGTGCCAGCAGAGGCACCGGGACAGGGAGAAACGAGCAGTACTTC
.	11	TRBV20-1	TRBJ2-7	few	CSVRGAYEQYF	TGCAGTGTTCGCGGAGCCTACGAGCAGTACTTC
TRBD2	17	TRBV5-1	TRBJ2-1	.	CASSIFPGLAGGGEQFF	TGCGCCAGCAGCATATTTCCGGGACTAGCGGGAGGGGGTGAGCAGTTCTTC
TRBD2	14	TRBV10-3	TRBJ2-5	.	CAVRPSGRPETQYF	TGTGCCGTTAGACCTAGCGGGAGACCGGAGACCCAGTACTTC
TRBD2	17	TRBV18	TRBJ2-3	once	CASSPVSLAGNSDTQYF	TGTGCCAGCTCACCGGTATCACTAGCGGGAAATTCAGATACGCAGTATTTT
.	14	TRBV7-3	TRBJ2-2	.	CASSYRGHTGELFF	TGTGCCAGCAGTTATAGGGGCCACACCGGGGAGCTGTTTTTT
.	14	TRBV27	TRBJ1-5	.	CASSLGGGNQPQHF	TGTGCCAGCAGTTTAGGGGGCGGCAATCAGCCCCAGCATTTT
.	15	TRBV15	TRBJ2-7	.	CATSRDRGRGHEQYF	TGTGCCACCAGCAGAGATCGAGGGCGGGGCCACGAGCAGTACTTC
TRBD1	14	TRBV5-8	TRBJ2-7	.	CASSFRDRGYEQYF	TGTGCCAGCAGCTTCCGGGACAGGGGGTACGAGCAGTACTTC
.	18	TRBV19	TRBJ2-5	once	CASSMWAGGGEAGETQYF	TGTGCCAGTAGTATGTGGGCGGGTGGCGGGGAGGCTGGGGAGACCCAGTACTTC
.	11	TRBV19	TRBJ2-1	.	CASSNHNGQFF	TGTGCCAGTAGTAACCACAATGGGCAGTTCTTC
TRBD1	15	TRBV5-6	TRBJ1-2	.	CASAGGRGRIYGYTF	TGTGCCAGCGCGGGAGGAAGGGGGCGCATCTATGGCTACACCTTC
.	14	TRBV5-5	TRBJ2-7	.	CASSLSGGFYEQYF	TGTGCCAGCAGCTTGAGTGGAGGTTTCTACGAGCAGTACTTC